This T cell receptor beta chain stems from a study of Ad26.COV2.S vaccination and SARS-CoV-2 variants. General observations from the study: It is possible that the TCR breadth and depth analyses underestimated the total T cell responses.

Assay: immunoSEQ multiplex PCR; the TCRdb copy retains only in-frame clones and omits some. The sample consists of some 340,000 clones, roughly 86% of them appearing once. Germline CDR1 MGHRA, CDR2 YSYEKL. V was pared by 3 bases and J by 3 bases, with 12 bases between. This CDR3 is built from 15 residues. Treatment denoted: roughly 18 received Ad26.COV2.S at low or high dose, single or two shots; about 5 received placebo; per-sample allocation not given. The samples date from day 63 after the first vaccine or placebo injection. This clone was seen just once. Its target is unknown. The sequencing here drew on peripheral blood, taken in a trial of Ad26.COV2.S vaccine versus placebo. This sequence was found in a person aged 18 to 59 who received the Ad26.COV2.S COVID-19 vaccine or a placebo. The gene calls are TRBV4-1 and TRBJ2-1, with D tentatively TRBD1 (6 bases). This CDR3 is CASSQEGQFYNEQFF. Here the CDR3 DNA reads TGCGCCAGCAGCCAGGAAGGACAGTTCTACAATGAGCAGTTCTTC.